Reported below is one T cell receptor beta chain. Its specificity is unknown. This entry belongs to a study of beta chain features in type 1 diabetes. V was cut by 6 bases and J by 4 bases, with 18 bases left in between. CDR1 and CDR2 (germline): SGHTA, FQGNSA. The CDR3 totals 16 residues. Whole-study findings and limits: Within the patient group, naive, central memory and Treg TCRB repertoires appeared more similar to each other than within healthy donors.

The sequenced template was cDNA made from the entire isolated RNA. The method was immunoSEQ multiplex PCR; TCRdb's version includes in-frame clones alone and lacks a portion of them. The sample has under 20,000 clones, around 46% seen once. The material sequenced was stem cell memory CD4+ T cells from blood. This receptor was obtained from a man between 18 and 35 years old in good health. The rearrangement joins TRBV7-2 to TRBJ2-2, with D possibly being TRBD1 (5 bases). The CDR3 nucleotides read TGTGCCAGCAGACCCCCCGTATTAAGGGGCACCGGGGAGCTGTTTTTT. Translation gives CASRPPVLRGTGELFF.